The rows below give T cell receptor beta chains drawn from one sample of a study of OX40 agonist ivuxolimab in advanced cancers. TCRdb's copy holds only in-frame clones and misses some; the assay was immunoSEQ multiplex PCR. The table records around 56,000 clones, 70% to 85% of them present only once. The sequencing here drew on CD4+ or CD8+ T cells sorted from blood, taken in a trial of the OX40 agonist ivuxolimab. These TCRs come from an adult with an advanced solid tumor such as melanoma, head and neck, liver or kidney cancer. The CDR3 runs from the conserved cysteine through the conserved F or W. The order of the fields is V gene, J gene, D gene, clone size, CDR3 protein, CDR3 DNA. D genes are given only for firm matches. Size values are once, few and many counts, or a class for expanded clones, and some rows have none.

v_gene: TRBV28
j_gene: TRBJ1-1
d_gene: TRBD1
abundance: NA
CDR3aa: CASWSSGQANTEAFF
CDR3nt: TGTGCCAGCTGGTCCTCGGGACAGGCGAACACTGAAGCTTTCTTT

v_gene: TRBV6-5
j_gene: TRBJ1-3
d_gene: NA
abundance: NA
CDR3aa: CASSPGGGGNTIYF
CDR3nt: TGTGCCAGCAGCCCAGGTGGGGGTGGAAACACCATATATTTT

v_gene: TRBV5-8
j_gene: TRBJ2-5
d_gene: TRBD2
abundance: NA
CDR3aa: CASSPKRGRLGEGTQYF
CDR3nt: TGTGCCAGCAGCCCAAAAAGGGGCAGACTAGGGGAGGGGACCCAGTACTTC

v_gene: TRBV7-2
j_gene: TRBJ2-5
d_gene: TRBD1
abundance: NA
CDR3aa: CASSLVFGQGVGQETQYF
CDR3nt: TGTGCCAGCAGCTTAGTGTTCGGACAGGGTGTCGGGCAAGAGACCCAGTACTTC

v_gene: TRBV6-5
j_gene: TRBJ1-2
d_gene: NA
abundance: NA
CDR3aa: CASSYGGASGGYTF
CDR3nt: TGTGCCAGCAGTTATGGGGGGGCGTCGGGTGGCTACACCTTC

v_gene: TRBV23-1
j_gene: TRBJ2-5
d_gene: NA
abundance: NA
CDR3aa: CASSQSGQGQETQYF
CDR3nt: TGCGCCAGCAGTCAATCCGGGCAGGGCCAAGAGACCCAGTACTTC

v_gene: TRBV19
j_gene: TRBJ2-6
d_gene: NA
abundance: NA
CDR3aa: CASSKASSGANVLTF
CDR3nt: TGTGCCAGTAGTAAGGCGAGCTCTGGGGCCAACGTCCTGACTTTC

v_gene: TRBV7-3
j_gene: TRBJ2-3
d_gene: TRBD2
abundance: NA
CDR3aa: CASSPGLATQYF
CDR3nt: TGTGCCAGCAGCCCGGGACTAGCTACGCAGTATTTT

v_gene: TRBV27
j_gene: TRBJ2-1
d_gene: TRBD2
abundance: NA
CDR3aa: CASSQGLAGVILGREQFF
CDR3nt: TGTGCCAGCAGTCAGGGACTAGCGGGAGTTATTTTGGGGAGGGAGCAGTTCTTC

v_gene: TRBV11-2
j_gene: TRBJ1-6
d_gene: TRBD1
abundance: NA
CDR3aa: CASSTGTGFRHF
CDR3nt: TGTGCCAGCAGCACCGGGACAGGGTTTCGCCACTTT

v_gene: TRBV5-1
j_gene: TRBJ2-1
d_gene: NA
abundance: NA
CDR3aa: CASSGGDVYNEQFF
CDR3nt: TGCGCCAGCAGTGGGGGAGATGTCTACAATGAGCAGTTCTTC

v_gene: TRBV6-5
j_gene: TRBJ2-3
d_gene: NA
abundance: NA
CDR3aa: CASSYPLGGGGYTQYF
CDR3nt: TGTGCCAGCAGTTACCCCCTGGGCGGGGGCGGCTATACGCAGTATTTT

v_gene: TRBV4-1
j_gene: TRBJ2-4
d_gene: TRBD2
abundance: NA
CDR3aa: CASSPLAGGPLNIQYF
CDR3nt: TGCGCCAGCAGCCCTCTAGCGGGGGGACCCTTAAACATTCAGTACTTC

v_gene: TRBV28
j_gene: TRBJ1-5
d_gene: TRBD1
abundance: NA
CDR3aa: CASSRDRSFDSNQPQHF
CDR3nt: TGTGCCAGCAGTCGGGACAGGAGCTTTGATAGCAATCAGCCCCAGCATTTT

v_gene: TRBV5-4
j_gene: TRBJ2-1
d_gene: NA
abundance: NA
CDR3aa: CASSLDGGVYNEQFF
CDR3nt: TGTGCCAGCAGCTTGGACGGGGGAGTCTACAATGAGCAGTTCTTC

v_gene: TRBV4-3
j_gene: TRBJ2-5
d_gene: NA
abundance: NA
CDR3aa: CASSPKDGQTQYF
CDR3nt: TGCGCCAGCAGCCCTAAGGACGGCCAGACCCAGTACTTC

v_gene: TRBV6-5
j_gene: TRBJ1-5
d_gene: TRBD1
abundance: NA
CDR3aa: CASTSGQGANQPQHF
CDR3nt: TGTGCCAGCACATCGGGACAGGGGGCTAATCAGCCCCAGCATTTT

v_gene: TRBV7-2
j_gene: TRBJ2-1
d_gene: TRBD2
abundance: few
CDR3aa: CASSSGGGVKNEQFF
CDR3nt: TGTGCCAGCAGCTCAGGTGGGGGGGTGAAGAATGAGCAGTTCTTC

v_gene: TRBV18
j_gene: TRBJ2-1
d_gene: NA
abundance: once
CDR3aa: CASSRTRGDPYNEQFF
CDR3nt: TGTGCCAGCTCACGGACCAGGGGGGACCCCTACAATGAGCAGTTCTTC

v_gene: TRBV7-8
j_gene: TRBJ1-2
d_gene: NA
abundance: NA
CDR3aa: CASSLAGLENYGYTF
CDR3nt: TGTGCCAGCAGCTTGGCTGGACTGGAGAACTATGGCTACACCTTC